This TCR beta chain emerged from a study of blood T cell repertoires in COVID-19. On the study more broadly: Material from acute and convalescent COVID-19 was sourced from the United States, Italy and Spain.

Measured with immunoSEQ multiplex PCR; TCRdb has only the in-frame clones, and not every one. This table holds 100,000 to 150,000 clones, 55% to 70% found once. Trimming removed 7 bases from V and 7 bases from J; junction bases left unmatched: 8. The CDR3 spans 16 residues. Germline loops: CDR1 LNHDA, CDR2 SQIVND (reference sequence). This clone has just one count. The chain links TRBV19 to TRBJ2-1; 15 bases map to TRBD2. This clonotype originated in a woman in her 70s with acute or convalescent COVID-19. Sample: peripheral blood. In nucleotides, the CDR3 is TGTGCCAGTAAGGGACTAGCGGGAGGAAAGGGGAATGAGCAGTTCTTC. This sequence encodes CASKGLAGGKGNEQFF.